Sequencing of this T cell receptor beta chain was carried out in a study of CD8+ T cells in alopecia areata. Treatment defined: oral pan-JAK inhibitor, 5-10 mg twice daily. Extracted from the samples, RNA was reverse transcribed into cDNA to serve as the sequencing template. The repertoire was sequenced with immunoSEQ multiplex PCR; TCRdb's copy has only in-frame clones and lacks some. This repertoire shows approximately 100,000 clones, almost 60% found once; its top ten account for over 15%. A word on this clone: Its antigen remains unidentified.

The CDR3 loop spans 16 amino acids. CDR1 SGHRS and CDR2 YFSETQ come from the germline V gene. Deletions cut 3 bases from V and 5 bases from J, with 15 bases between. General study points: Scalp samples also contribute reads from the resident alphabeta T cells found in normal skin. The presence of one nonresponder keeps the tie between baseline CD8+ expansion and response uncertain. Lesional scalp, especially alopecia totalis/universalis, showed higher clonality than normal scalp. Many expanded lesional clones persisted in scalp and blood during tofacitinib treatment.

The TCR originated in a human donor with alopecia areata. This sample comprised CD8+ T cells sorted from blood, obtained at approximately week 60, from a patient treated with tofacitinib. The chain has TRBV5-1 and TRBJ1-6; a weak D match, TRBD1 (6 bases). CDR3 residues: CASSSSWTENNSPLHF. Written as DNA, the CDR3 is TGCGCCAGCAGCTCTTCCTGGACAGAAAATAATTCACCCCTCCACTTT.